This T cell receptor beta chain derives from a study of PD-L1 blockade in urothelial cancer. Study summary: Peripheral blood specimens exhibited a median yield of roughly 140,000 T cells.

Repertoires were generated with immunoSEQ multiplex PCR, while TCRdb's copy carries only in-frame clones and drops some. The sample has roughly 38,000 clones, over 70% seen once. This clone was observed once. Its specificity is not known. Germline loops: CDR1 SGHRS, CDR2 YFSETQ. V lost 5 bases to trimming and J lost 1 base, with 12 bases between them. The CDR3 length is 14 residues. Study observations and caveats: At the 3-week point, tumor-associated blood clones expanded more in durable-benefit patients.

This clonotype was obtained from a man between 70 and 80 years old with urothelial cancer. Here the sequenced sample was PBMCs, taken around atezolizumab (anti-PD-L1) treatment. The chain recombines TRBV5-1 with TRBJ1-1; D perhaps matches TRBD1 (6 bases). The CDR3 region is CASSPGTQNTEAFF. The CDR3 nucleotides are TGCGCCAGCAGTCCCGGGACACAGAACACTGAAGCTTTCTTT.